This T cell receptor beta chain was sequenced in a study of neurological immune-mediated disorders. V lost 5 bases and J 2 bases, leaving 10 bases between the germline ends. Per germline, CDR1 LNHNV and CDR2 YYDKDF (reference sequence). There are 13 residues in the CDR3. The cDNA came from 5'RACE with 10-nucleotide random UMIs. One entry per CDR3 protein results from TCRdb running MiXCR on the 5' RACE reads. The repertoire holds about 53,000 distinct CDR3 sequences, with roughly 17% as singletons. This clonotype has ten or more counts. This TCR came from a man in his 60s in good health. The sequencing sample was made of PBMCs. This chain uses TRBV15 with TRBJ2-7; tentatively, D is TRBD1 (6 bases). CDR3 coding DNA: TGTGCCACCAGCCCAACAGGGACCTACGAGCAGTACTTC. Translated: CATSPTGTYEQYF.